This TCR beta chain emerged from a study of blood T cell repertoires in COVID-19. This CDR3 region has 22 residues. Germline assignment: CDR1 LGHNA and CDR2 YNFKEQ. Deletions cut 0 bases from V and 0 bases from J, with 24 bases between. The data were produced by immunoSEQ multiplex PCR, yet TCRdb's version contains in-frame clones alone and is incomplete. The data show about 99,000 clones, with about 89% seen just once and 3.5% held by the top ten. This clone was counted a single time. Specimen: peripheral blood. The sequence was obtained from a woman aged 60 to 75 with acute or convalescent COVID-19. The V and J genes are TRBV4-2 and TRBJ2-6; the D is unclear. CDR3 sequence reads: CASSQESNLFAVSSSGANVLTF. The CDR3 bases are TGTGCCAGCAGCCAAGAGTCAAATCTTTTCGCAGTCTCCTCCTCTGGGGCCAACGTCCTGACTTTC.